These 23 T cell receptor beta chains share one sample of origin, sequenced in a study of blood T cell repertoires in COVID-19. Profiling relied on immunoSEQ multiplex PCR, and the TCRdb table lists in-frame clones only, not all of them. The repertoire holds about 38,000 clones, with about 94% as singletons. The sequencing input was peripheral blood. These receptors originate from a human donor with active COVID-19. The donor label of this sample is uncertain.

The rearrangement joins TRBV7-6 to TRBJ2-1, with TRBD2 matching over 9 bases. The CDR3 totals 18 residues. Per the germline V gene, CDR1 is SGHVS and CDR2 is FNYEAQ. Trimming removed 0 bases from V and 5 bases from J; junction bases left unmatched: 11. CDR3 coding DNA: TGTGCCAGCAGCTTAGCGGGTACCGGCGGGGGGGCCCACAATGAGCAGTTCTTC. This encodes CASSLAGTGGGAHNEQFF.

Here the CDR3 DNA reads TGCAGCGTGGGGGGAGCTTTCTTT. This sequence encodes CSVGGAFF. V is TRBV29-1 and J is TRBJ1-1, with a possible D match to TRBD1 (5 bases). V was clipped by 6 bases and J by 10 bases, with 6 bases between them. In germline, CDR1 is SQVTM, CDR2 ANQGSEA. This CDR3 has 8 residues. Variable domain in full (rest from reference TRBV29-1 and TRBJ1-1): SAVISQKPSRDICQRGTSLTIQCQVDSQVTMMFWYRQQPGQSLTLIATANQGSEATYESGFVIDKFPISRPNLTFSTLTVSNMSPEDSSIYLCSVGGAFFGQGTRLTVV.

The J gene is TRBJ2-2, the V gene TRBV10-2; no clear D. CDR3 length: 12 amino acids. Germline V CDR1 and CDR2: WSHSY, SAAADI. V lost 6 bases and J lost 6, with 8 bases in between. CDR3 residues: CASRILAGELFF. The CDR3 nucleotides read TGCGCCAGCAGGATATTAGCCGGGGAGCTGTTTTTT.

J is TRBJ2-5 and V is TRBV3-1 (or the pseudogene TRBV3-2); TRBD1 might be the D (6 bases). V was shortened by 1 base and J by 2 bases, with 8 bases between the two germline ends. Germline V gene lookup returns CDR1 LGHDT and CDR2 YNNKEL (reference sequence). The CDR3 is 14 amino acids. CDR3 DNA: TGTGCCAGCAGCCAAGGGCAGGGGCAAGAGACCCAGTACTTC. It codes for CASSQGQGQETQYF.

This chain connects TRBV29-1 to TRBJ2-4; a possible D gene is TRBD1 (6 bases). This CDR3 is built from 15 residues. Germline V gene sequence: CDR1 SQVTM, CDR2 ANQGSEA. Trimming stripped 5 bases from V and 1 base from J, with 15 bases between. In nucleotides, the CDR3 is TGCAGCGTTATAGCCAGGGGACCCGCCAAAAACATTCAGTACTTC. Protein: CSVIARGPAKNIQYF.

The rearrangement joins TRBV28 to TRBJ2-1; D not resolved. Trimming shortened V by 2 bases and J by 8 bases, and 7 bases separated the two germline ends. Germline V gene data show CDR1 as MDHEN and CDR2 as SYDVKM. The CDR3 is made up of 12 amino acids. DNA for the CDR3: TGTGCCAGCAGTTTAAATGTCTATGAGCAGTTCTTC. Protein product: CASSLNVYEQFF. The full variable domain, in which reference TRBV28 and TRBJ2-1 provide the parts outside the CDR3, is DVKVTQSSRYLVKRTGEKVFLECVQDMDHENMFWYRQDPGLGLRLIYFSYDVKMKEKGDIPEGYSVSREKKERFSLILESASTNQTSMYLCASSLNVYEQFFGPGTRLTVL.

The rearrangement links TRBV4-1 to TRBJ2-7; TRBD1 might be the D (5 bases). This CDR3 is 14 amino acids long. V dropped 1 base and J dropped 3 bases, with 10 bases sitting between them. CDR1 and CDR2 (germline): MGHRA, YSYEKL. This CDR3 reads CASSQVLDSYEQYF. In DNA, the CDR3 is TGCGCCAGCAGCCAAGTTTTAGACAGCTACGAGCAGTACTTC.

The rearrangement uses TRBV10-3 and TRBJ2-3, with a weak D call TRBD2 (6 bases). This CDR3 spans 16 amino acids. The V end lost 5 bases, the J end lost 4 bases, and 19 bases lay between the germline ends. The germline V gene encodes CDR1 ENHRY and CDR2 SYGVKD. The CDR3 region is CAISLRLSGGADTQYF. The CDR3 region has the DNA TGTGCCATCAGTTTAAGACTTAGCGGCGGGGCAGATACGCAGTATTTT.

Written as DNA, the CDR3 is TGTGCCAGTACCTTACTCCCGGGAACGGGGCAGTTCTTC. Protein sequence: CASTLLPGTGQFF. The chain carries TRBV19 and TRBJ2-1; the D gene is possibly TRBD2 (5 bases). Trimming removed 7 bases from V and 12 bases from J, with 19 bases in between. The germline V gene encodes CDR1 LNHDA and CDR2 SQIVND (reference sequence). The CDR3 extends over 13 amino acids.

The rearrangement links TRBV6-5 to TRBJ1-1, with TRBD1 matching 8 bases. Germline CDR1 reads MNHEY; CDR2 reads SVGAGI. This CDR3 region has 14 residues. V lost 5 bases, J lost 1 base, and 3 bases stayed unmatched. CDR3 region: CASSRQGKNTEAFF. CDR3 nucleotides: TGTGCCAGCAGTAGACAGGGGAAGAACACTGAAGCTTTCTTT.

This clone showed up just a few times. The chain combines TRBV10-1 with TRBJ1-1, with unresolved D. CDR1 and CDR2 (germline): WNHNN, SYGVQD (reference sequence). Deletions cut 11 bases from V and 10 bases from J, with 11 bases between. This CDR3 has 9 residues. The CDR3 DNA reads TGCGCCGAGAAAAGTGGAGCTTTCTTT. It is translated as CAEKSGAFF.

The V call is TRBV11-2, the J call TRBJ2-3, with a weak D call TRBD2 (6 bases). Germline CDR1 is SGHAT and CDR2 is FQNNGV. CDR3 size: 14 residues. The V gene lost 1 base and the J gene lost 7 bases, with 12 bases spanning the gap. The DNA of the CDR3 is TGTGCCAGCAGCTTAGGAGCTAGCGAGCATACGCAGTATTTT. This codes for CASSLGASEHTQYF.

The chain carries TRBV19 and TRBJ1-1; 9 bases match TRBD1. V shed 6 bases and J 6 bases; nucleotides not matched to a gene: 14. CDR3 length: 16 residues. Germline V gene lookup returns CDR1 LNHDA and CDR2 SQIVND (reference sequence). CDR3 nucleotide sequence: TGTGCCAGTAGAGACAGGGGGGAAAGAATTATCTCTGAAGCTTTCTTT. Translated, it gives CASRDRGERIISEAFF.

CDR3 residues: CASAGAYEQYF. The CDR3 DNA follows: TGCGCCAGCGCAGGGGCCTACGAGCAGTACTTC. This sequence joins TRBV5-1 and TRBJ2-7, with D perhaps TRBD1 (6 bases). The germline V gene encodes CDR1 SGHRS and CDR2 YFSETQ. CDR3 size: 11 residues. Trimming removed 7 bases at V and 2 bases at J, with 7 bases between.

The chain is built from TRBV20-1 and TRBJ2-7, with D possibly being TRBD2 (5 bases). V lost 4 bases and J 3 bases, leaving 7 bases between the germline ends. The CDR3 is made up of 11 amino acids. Germline CDR1 reads DFQATT; CDR2 reads SNEGSKA (reference sequence). The CDR3 DNA reads TGCAGTGCTAACGCGGGCTACGAGCAGTACTTC. Translated: CSANAGYEQYF.

J is TRBJ2-5 and V is TRBV11-1, with TRBD2 as a possible D gene (6 bases). Germline assignment: CDR1 SGHAT and CDR2 FQDESV (reference sequence). The ends were cut back, 0 bases at V and 9 bases at J, with 11 bases in the middle. The CDR3 has 13 amino acids. CDR3 protein: CASSLAGEAAQYF. The DNA for the CDR3 is TGTGCCAGCAGCTTAGCAGGGGAGGCGGCCCAGTACTTC.

This clone was seen just once. The CDR3 coding sequence is TGTGCCAGCAGCCCCCTGGACAGGCAATACACTGAAGCTTTCTTT. It specifies CASSPLDRQYTEAFF. The rearrangement uses TRBV7-8 and TRBJ1-1; TRBD1 matches at 7 bases. The CDR3 loop spans 15 amino acids. V was pared by 5 bases and J by 3 bases, with 9 bases of the junction left unmatched. Germline-derived CDR1 and CDR2 are SGHVS and FQNEAQ.

The rearrangement joins TRBV5-5 to TRBJ2-5, with D maybe TRBD1 (5 bases). The CDR3 runs to 13 residues. Trimming removed 2 bases from V and 5 bases from J, with 10 bases in between. The germline V gene has CDR1 SGHKS and CDR2 YYEKEE (reference sequence). The CDR3 DNA reads as TGTGCCAGCAGCTTAGGGGCGATGGAGACCCAGTACTTC. Protein: CASSLGAMETQYF.

This rearrangement joins TRBV5-5 to TRBJ2-2, with D perhaps TRBD2 (6 bases). The CDR3 sequence is 15 residues long. V gave up 3 bases and J gave up 7 bases, with 16 bases separating them. Germline CDR1 is SGHKS and CDR2 is YYEKEE (reference sequence). In DNA form, the CDR3 reads TGTGCCAGCAGCTGGGACGGGAGCGGTTACGGGGAGCTGTTTTTT. The encoded protein is CASSWDGSGYGELFF.

The chain joins TRBV29-1 to TRBJ2-7; 9 nucleotides line up with TRBD1. Germline CDR1 reads SQVTM; CDR2 reads ANQGSEA. The J segment lost 2 bases and the V segment lost 5 bases, leaving 7 bases of the junction unmatched. The CDR3 is 14 amino acids. The CDR3 DNA follows: TGCAGCGTTTTAACTCGACAGGGGGCCTACGAGCAGTACTTC. Its translation is CSVLTRQGAYEQYF.

This chain joins TRBV16 and TRBJ2-1; D is perhaps TRBD2 (5 bases). CDR1 is KGHSY, CDR2 FQNENV, per germline. The CDR3 has 13 amino acids. V dropped 2 bases and J dropped 10 bases, with 12 bases sitting between them. Here the CDR3 reads CASSQGGRGEQFF. CDR3 coding DNA: TGTGCCAGCAGCCAAGGTGGCCGCGGGGAGCAGTTCTTC.

The CDR3 spells CSVVLGGQANQPQHF. Here the CDR3 DNA reads TGCAGCGTTGTGCTTGGTGGACAGGCTAATCAGCCCCAGCATTTT. This chain links TRBV29-1 with TRBJ1-5; 7 bases line up with TRBD1. CDR3 size: 15 residues. Germline V gives CDR1 SQVTM, CDR2 ANQGSEA. After removal of 4 bases from V and 4 bases from J, the junction contained 10 bases not matched to a gene.

This chain links TRBV3-1 (or the pseudogene TRBV3-2) with TRBJ2-3; TRBD1 matches 9 bases. Germline CDR1 and CDR2: LGHDT and YNNKEL (reference sequence). The CDR3 runs to 15 residues. V shed 4 bases, J shed 5 bases, and the junction held 7 bases outside the gene matches. The CDR3 DNA sequence: TGTGCCAGCAGCCGAAACAGGGGGCTCGGAGATACGCAGTATTTT. This sequence encodes CASSRNRGLGDTQYF.